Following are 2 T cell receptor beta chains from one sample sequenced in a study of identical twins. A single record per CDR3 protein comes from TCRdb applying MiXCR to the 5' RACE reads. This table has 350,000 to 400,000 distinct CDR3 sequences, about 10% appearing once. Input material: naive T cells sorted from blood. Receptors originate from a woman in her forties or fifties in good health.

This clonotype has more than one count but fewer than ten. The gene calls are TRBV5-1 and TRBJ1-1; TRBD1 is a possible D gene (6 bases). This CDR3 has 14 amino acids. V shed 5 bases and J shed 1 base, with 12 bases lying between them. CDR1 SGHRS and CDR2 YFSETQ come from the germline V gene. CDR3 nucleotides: TGCGCCAGCAGTAGAGTGACAGGGAACACTGAAGCTTTCTTT. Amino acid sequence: CASSRVTGNTEAFF.

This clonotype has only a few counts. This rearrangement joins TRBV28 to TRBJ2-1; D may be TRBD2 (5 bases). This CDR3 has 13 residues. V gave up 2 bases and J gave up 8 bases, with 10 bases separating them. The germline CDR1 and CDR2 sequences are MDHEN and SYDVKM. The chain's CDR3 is CASSLREMDEQFF. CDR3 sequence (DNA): TGTGCCAGCAGTTTAAGGGAGATGGATGAGCAGTTCTTC. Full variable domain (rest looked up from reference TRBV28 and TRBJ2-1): DVKVTQSSRYLVKRTGEKVFLECVQDMDHENMFWYRQDPGLGLRLIYFSYDVKMKEKGDIPEGYSVSREKKERFSLILESASTNQTSMYLCASSLREMDEQFFGPGTRLTVL.